This T cell receptor beta chain was recovered during a study of T cell responses to AZD1222 COVID-19 vaccine. General study results and limits: Baseline seropositives among AZD1222 recipients totaled only six or seven. Spike-specific TCR breadth rose after two AZD1222 doses, and depth rose as well. Nearly half of spike-specific TCRs reportedly target variant regions that are unmutated in the B.1.351 and B.1.1.7 variants. Without day 14 samples, only post-peak T cell repertoires were studied.

The table came from immunoSEQ multiplex PCR; TCRdb's copy has only in-frame clones and leaves some out. This sample has around 170,000 clones; 90% occur once, and the top ten carry about 1.6%. To note about this clone: The antigen remains undetermined.

The germline CDR1 and CDR2 sequences are SGDLS and YYNGEE. After removal of 3 bases from V and 5 bases from J, the junction contained 1 base not matched to a gene. The CDR3 loop spans 15 amino acids. This chain joins TRBV9 and TRBJ2-1; 14 nucleotides match TRBD2. This receptor was taken from an adult in good health. The sequences come from peripheral blood, collected on day 0 of AZD1222 vaccination. The CDR3 DNA follows: TGTGCCAGCAGCGGGACTAGCGGGGGGAACAATGAGCAGTTCTTC. Residues: CASSGTSGGNNEQFF.